This T cell receptor (beta chain) was documented in a study of T-cell reconstitution after alpha-beta-depleted transplantation in children. General study findings and limits: It was newly produced T cells that mostly accounted for T-cell counts and diversity one year after transplant. Surviving thymic progenitors and recipient T cells were the source of high TCRbeta diversity at day 60 in some patients. Expanded graft clones numbering several hundred reportedly gave rise to alpha-beta T cells about two months after transplant.

Germline V lookup: CDR1 GTSNPN, CDR2 SVGIG (reference sequence). Trimming pared 2 bases from V and 7 bases from J, leaving 9 bases between. The CDR3 spans 11 residues. This clonotype showed up just a few times. Its antigen is not known. Preparation of the TCRbeta library was carried out with unique molecular identifiers. TCRdb passed the PCR reads through MiXCR, listing each CDR3 protein once. Among over 400,000 distinct CDR3 sequences listed, roughly 43% were seen once. The input for sequencing was PBMCs, taken before TCRalphabeta/CD19-depleted stem cell transplant. The rearrangement uses TRBV30 and TRBJ2-7; D call uncertain. This clonotype originated in a girl aged 2 to 10 with aplastic anemia, due to receive a stem cell transplant. This CDR3 is CAWSLDREQYF. In DNA, the CDR3 is TGTGCCTGGAGTTTAGATCGGGAGCAGTACTTC.